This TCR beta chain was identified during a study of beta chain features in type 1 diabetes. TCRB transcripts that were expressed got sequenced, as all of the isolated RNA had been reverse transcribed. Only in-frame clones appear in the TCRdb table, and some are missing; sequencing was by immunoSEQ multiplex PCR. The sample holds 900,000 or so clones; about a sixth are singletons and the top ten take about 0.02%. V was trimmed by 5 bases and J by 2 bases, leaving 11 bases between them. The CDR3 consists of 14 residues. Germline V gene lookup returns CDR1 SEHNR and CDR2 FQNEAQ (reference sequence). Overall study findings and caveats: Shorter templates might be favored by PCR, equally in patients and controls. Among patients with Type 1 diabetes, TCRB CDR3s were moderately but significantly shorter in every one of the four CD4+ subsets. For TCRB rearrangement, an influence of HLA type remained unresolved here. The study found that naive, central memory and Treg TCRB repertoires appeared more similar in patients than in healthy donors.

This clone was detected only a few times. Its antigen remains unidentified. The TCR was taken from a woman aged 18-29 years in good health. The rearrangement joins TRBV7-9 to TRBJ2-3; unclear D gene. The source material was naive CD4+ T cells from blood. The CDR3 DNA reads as TGTGCCAGCAGCCTTACAGCGCACACAGATACGCAGTATTTT. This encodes CASSLTAHTDTQYF.